This T cell receptor beta chain was sequenced for a study of shared clonotypes between healthy human individuals. Overall study context: Plates per donor: three CD4 naive, three CD4 memory, two CD8 naive, one CD8 memory.

CDR1 is SGHDT, CDR2 YYEEEE, per germline. V was pared by 5 bases and J by 4 bases, with 8 bases of the junction left unmatched. The CDR3 has 14 residues. General observations from the study: Larger estimated richness was generally seen in naive subsets than in memory subsets. Non-shared clonotypes displayed generation probabilities falling below those of clonotypes present in all four donors.

Deep-level running was used for the assay. Generated by immunoSEQ multiplex PCR, the TCRdb table keeps only in-frame clones and is missing some. Of 2 million to 2.5 million clones listed, approximately 96% are singletons. As regards this clone: Its target is unknown.

The clonotype originates from a man younger than 35 in good health. The chain couples TRBV5-6 to TRBJ2-7; 8 positions agree with TRBD1. Sequencing was carried out using naive CD4+ T cells sorted from blood. Subset indicated: CD45RA+ positively selected. The CDR3 bases are TGTGCCAGCAGTAAAGACAGGGGCCGTTACGAGCAGTACTTC. Translating gives CASSKDRGRYEQYF.